Below are 18 T cell receptor beta chains sequenced from a single sample in a study of CD8+CD57+ T cells in acquired aplastic anemia. The study profiled TCR beta VDJ and CDR3 using genomic DNA as template. TCRdb recomputed calls from the reads with MiXCR, one row per CDR3 protein. Of about 210,000 distinct CDR3 sequences listed, 34% are singletons. The sample taken for sequencing was sorted CD4+, CD8+, or CD8+CD57+ T cells (not recorded which) from PBMCs. The receptors were gathered from a human donor in good health, serving as a control.

The CDR3 DNA reads as TGTGCCAGTAGTACTCTCACAGACAGTCGCAATCAGCCCCAGCATTTT. Translation gives CASSTLTDSRNQPQHF. V and J are TRBV19 and TRBJ1-5; perhaps TRBD1 as D (5 bases). Trimming shortened V by 4 bases and J by 2 bases, and 15 bases separated the two germline ends. Per the germline V gene, CDR1 is LNHDA and CDR2 is SQIVND (reference sequence). The CDR3 runs 16 residues. The variable domain in full, completed from reference TRBV19 and TRBJ1-5, reads DGGITQSPKYLFRKEGQNVTLSCEQNLNHDAMYWYRQDPGQGLRLIYYSQIVNDFQKGDIAEGYSVSREKKESFPLTVTSAQKNPTAFYLCASSTLTDSRNQPQHFGDGTRLSIL.

Turning to this clonotype: A much larger clonotype is one base distant, so this may be a read error. The J gene is TRBJ2-3, the V gene TRBV20-1, with a weak D call TRBD1 (5 bases). Looked up from germline, CDR1 is DFQATT and CDR2 is SNEGSKA (reference sequence). The CDR3 length is 13 residues. The CDR3 nucleotides read TGCGGTGCTAGACAGACCGGCTCAGATACGCAGTATTTT. Protein sequence: CGARQTGSDTQYF.

This clonotype was seen a single time. A much more abundant neighbour one base away suggests this may be a read error. The genes are TRBV9 and TRBJ2-3; D is tentatively TRBD1 or TRBD2 (6 bases each). The germline V gene has CDR1 SGDLS and CDR2 YYNGEE. The CDR3 has 18 residues. The CDR3, as DNA: TGTGTCAGCAGCACACAACAGGGACATACCCTGGGGAGGGATACGCAGTATTTT. It translates to CVSSTQQGHTLGRDTQYF.

This clonotype was seen many times. This rearrangement joins TRBV24-1 to TRBJ2-1, with D possibly being TRBD1 or TRBD2 (5 bases each). CDR1 is KGHDR, CDR2 SFDVKD, per germline. V lost 4 bases and J 9 bases, leaving 12 bases between the germline ends. The length of the CDR3 is 13 residues. This CDR3 is CATSDRSGTEQFF. Written as DNA, the CDR3 is TGTGCCACCAGTGACCGGAGTGGGACTGAGCAGTTCTTC.

This clonotype has a handful of counts. The chain has TRBV29-1 and TRBJ2-7; weak D call: TRBD1 (6 bases). The CDR3 totals 10 residues. Germline values: CDR1 SQVTM, CDR2 ANQGSEA. Trimming took off 6 bases at V and 10 bases at J, with 13 bases between the two ends. CDR3 DNA sequence: TGCAGCGTAATAACAGGGAATCAGTACTTC. It is translated as CSVITGNQYF.

This clonotype has a handful of counts. The rearrangement joins TRBV5-1 to TRBJ1-1; D unclear. Germline-derived CDR1 and CDR2 are SGHRS and YFSETQ. The CDR3 covers 14 residues. The germline V and J ends were trimmed by 2 bases and 2 bases, with 10 bases remaining between them. DNA of the CDR3: TGCGCCAGCAGCTTAGGGCAGTTCAACACTGAAGCTTTCTTT. Its translation is CASSLGQFNTEAFF.

Only one count was recorded for this clonotype. The junction departs from the called germline gene at one end, perhaps through a read error. The chain links TRBV6-2 or TRBV6-3 to TRBJ2-1; a possible D gene is TRBD1 (6 bases). CDR1 MNHEY and CDR2 SVGEGT come from the germline V gene. The CDR3 sequence is 13 residues long. The CDR3 is CASSYQGPSNEIF. CDR3 bases: TGTGCCAGCAGTTACCAGGGGCCTAGCAACGAGATCTTC.

The genes are TRBV7-9 and TRBJ2-1; D call uncertain. Germline CDR1 SEHNR, CDR2 FQNEAQ (reference sequence). V was shortened by 5 bases and J by 6 bases, with 11 bases between the two germline ends. The CDR3 is 13 amino acids. The chain's CDR3 is CASSQKNSNEQFF. The CDR3 DNA is TGTGCCAGCAGCCAAAAGAATAGCAATGAGCAGTTCTTC.

This sequence joins TRBV5-6 and TRBJ2-7; 7 nucleotides agree with TRBD2. With 4 bases clipped from V and 2 bases from J, the junction kept 6 bases outside the gene matches. This CDR3 spans 14 amino acids. Germline CDR1 reads SGHDT; CDR2 reads YYEEEE. The CDR3 DNA is TGTGCCAGCAGCCCCCTAGCGGCGACCTACGAGCAGTACTTC. Protein sequence: CASSPLAATYEQYF.

This clonotype was recorded a few times. A much larger clone sits a single nucleotide away, making a read error possible. The rearrangement joins TRBV5-1 to TRBJ2-7; D might be TRBD2 (7 bases). Germline V lookup: CDR1 SGHRS, CDR2 YFSETQ. CDR3 length: 13 amino acids. Trimming took 3 bases from V and 6 from J, leaving 13 bases between them. The CDR3 here is CASSWGGGSEQYF. The CDR3 region has the DNA TGCGCCAGCAGCTGGGGGGGCGGTTCCGAGCAGTACTTC.

This clonotype was observed a few times. The chain carries TRBV7-7 and TRBJ2-4; D unresolved. Trimming removed 5 bases at V and 0 bases at J, with 5 bases between. CDR3 size: 13 residues. The germline V gene encodes CDR1 SSHAT and CDR2 FNYEAQ (reference sequence). The CDR3 region is CASSTLAKNIQYF. CDR3 coding DNA: TGTGCCAGCAGCACACTAGCCAAAAACATTCAGTACTTC.

This chain connects TRBV6-1 to TRBJ1-4; D unclear. Germline V CDR1 and CDR2: MNHNS, SASEGT. Trimming cost V 5 bases and J 6 bases, with 16 bases left between them. There are 15 residues in the CDR3. CDR3 DNA sequence: TGTGCCAGCAGTACCAGGCGGGCCGGTGATGAAAAACTGTTTTTT. It translates to CASSTRRAGDEKLFF.

This chain uses TRBV7-9 with TRBJ1-2, with D perhaps matching TRBD1 (5 bases). With 6 bases removed from V and 6 bases from J, the gap between germline ends came to 8 bases. The CDR3 extends over 11 amino acids. Germline V gene lookup returns CDR1 SEHNR and CDR2 FQNEAQ (reference sequence). CDR3 nucleotide sequence: TGTGCCAGCAGTATGACAGATGGCTACACCTTC. Translation: CASSMTDGYTF.

The V and J genes are TRBV2 and TRBJ1-2; TRBD1 is a possible D gene (5 bases). The CDR3 spans 15 residues. The V end lost 6 bases, the J end lost 4 bases, and 18 bases lay between the germline ends. Germline values: CDR1 SNHLY, CDR2 FYNNEI. CDR3 amino acids: CASSSGLGLLYGYTF. In DNA, the CDR3 is TGTGCCAGCAGCTCGGGTCTGGGACTACTCTATGGCTACACCTTC.

J is TRBJ2-7 and V is TRBV24-1, with D possibly being TRBD1 (5 bases). The CDR3 is 14 amino acids. Germline V gene lookup returns CDR1 KGHDR and CDR2 SFDVKD. Trimming pared 0 bases from V and 9 bases from J, leaving 14 bases between. DNA for the CDR3: TGTGCCACCAGTGATTTGATGCAGGGCGTCGGGCAGTACTTC. Residues: CATSDLMQGVGQYF.

Ten or more counts support this clonotype. J is TRBJ2-5 and V is TRBV15; D not resolved. CDR3 length: 16 amino acids. Germline assignment: CDR1 LNHNV and CDR2 YYDKDF (reference sequence). V was pared by 0 bases and J by 5 bases, with 16 bases between. The CDR3 DNA sequence: TGTGCCACCAGCAGAGATGGGGTAATTTCATCTGAGACCCAGTACTTC. Its protein is CATSRDGVISSETQYF.

CDR3 nucleotides: TGTGCCAGCAGCCTTACAGGGAGCGAGCAGTACTTC. It yields the protein CASSLTGSEQYF. The chain is built from TRBV25-1 and TRBJ2-7; a possible D gene is TRBD1 (6 bases). The V end lost 6 bases, the J end lost 6 bases, and 12 bases lay between the germline ends. The CDR3 has 12 residues. Looked up from germline, CDR1 is MGHDK and CDR2 is SYGVNS.

The chain carries TRBV2 and TRBJ1-5, with D tentatively TRBD1 (5 bases). Germline lookup yields CDR1 SNHLY and CDR2 FYNNEI. The length of the CDR3 is 14 residues. Trimming stripped 6 bases from V and 0 bases from J, with 9 bases between. The CDR3 DNA reads TGTGCCAGCAGCCGAGGGACTAGCAATCAGCCCCAGCATTTT. Translated: CASSRGTSNQPQHF.